The rows below give T cell receptor beta chains drawn from one sample of a study of monozygotic twins with cystic fibrosis. TCRdb's table, derived via immunoSEQ multiplex PCR, lists solely in-frame clones and lacks some. The sample lists tens of thousands of clones, more than 55% seen once, with 0.7% to 1% in the top ten. The sequencing sample was made of blood. The receptors here all came from a girl aged 10 to 17 with cystic fibrosis. The CDR3 runs from the conserved cysteine through the conserved F or W. The D gene is left open where the match is weak. Part of the rows lack a size; the others show once, few, many or a class for expanded clones.

j_gene	d_gene	abundance	v_gene	CDR3aa	CDR3nt
TRBJ2-5	TRBD2	NA	TRBV9	CASSVEAGGPYKETQYF	TGTGCCAGCAGCGTAGAAGCGGGAGGGCCCTATAAAGAGACCCAGTACTTC
TRBJ2-1	TRBD2	NA	TRBV29-1	CSVEDGTRVDEQFF	TGCAGCGTTGAAGATGGGACTAGGGTGGATGAGCAGTTCTTC
TRBJ2-1	TRBD2	NA	TRBV5-4	CASSLGTSGSNEQFF	TGTGCCAGCAGCTTGGGGACTAGCGGGAGCAATGAGCAGTTCTTC
TRBJ2-1	NA	NA	TRBV5-1	CASSYTHEQFF	TGCGCCAGCAGCTATACCCATGAGCAGTTCTTC
TRBJ2-1	TRBD2	NA	TRBV29-1	CSVGEREDPEQFF	TGCAGCGTTGGGGAGCGGGAGGATCCTGAGCAGTTCTTC
TRBJ2-7	TRBD2	NA	TRBV7-3	CASSLTREGPRDEQYF	TGTGCCAGCAGCTTAACTCGGGAGGGCCCTCGGGACGAGCAGTACTTC
TRBJ2-5	NA	NA	TRBV5-1	CASSFIPAEKETQYF	TGCGCCAGCAGCTTTATTCCGGCAGAGAAAGAGACCCAGTACTTC
TRBJ2-5	TRBD1	NA	TRBV29-1	CSVSKTGVGETQYF	TGCAGCGTTTCTAAAACAGGGGTGGGAGAGACCCAGTACTTC
TRBJ2-1	TRBD2	NA	TRBV4-2	CASSQVARREEFNEQFF	TGTGCCAGCAGCCAAGTCGCTCGGCGGGAGGAATTCAATGAGCAGTTCTTC
TRBJ1-2	TRBD1	NA	TRBV12-5	CASGFFQPGQASNGYTF	TGTGCTAGTGGTTTTTTTCAACCGGGACAGGCGTCTAATGGCTACACCTTC
TRBJ2-5	NA	NA	TRBV30	CAWSVGAGKETQYF	TGTGCCTGGAGTGTAGGGGCGGGGAAAGAGACCCAGTACTTC
TRBJ2-7	NA	few	TRBV2	CASRDTAHEQYF	TGTGCCAGCAGGGACACCGCCCACGAGCAGTACTTC
TRBJ2-6	NA	few	TRBV4-3	CASSQDRGSGRSGANVLTF	TGCGCCAGCAGCCAAGATCGGGGGTCGGGCCGCTCTGGGGCCAACGTCCTGACTTTC
TRBJ1-1	NA	NA	TRBV2	CASSEYGNTNTEAFF	TGTGCCAGCAGTGAATATGGCAACACGAACACTGAAGCTTTCTTT
TRBJ1-2	NA	NA	TRBV30	CAWSVFHWSPSNYGYTF	TGTGCCTGGAGTGTTTTTCATTGGTCACCTTCTAACTATGGCTACACCTTC
TRBJ1-1	NA	NA	TRBV28	CASSLFLGRDTEAFF	TGTGCCAGCAGTTTATTTCTGGGGAGGGACACTGAAGCTTTCTTT
TRBJ1-2	NA	NA	TRBV9	CASSVEGLSYTF	TGTGCCAGCAGCGTAGAGGGGCTTAGCTACACCTTC
TRBJ2-7	TRBD2	NA	TRBV7-2	CASSLRTSRYEQYF	TGTGCCAGCAGCCTGCGGACTAGCAGGTACGAGCAGTACTTC
TRBJ1-1	TRBD1	few	TRBV13	CASSEGQGALNTEAFF	TGTGCCAGCAGCGAGGGACAGGGGGCCTTGAACACTGAAGCTTTCTTT
TRBJ1-2	TRBD1	NA	TRBV7-2	CASSLVWGTGVYGYTF	TGTGCCAGCAGCTTAGTCTGGGGGACAGGGGTCTATGGCTACACCTTC
TRBJ2-7	NA	NA	TRBV7-8	CASSLGVAESYEQYF	TGTGCCAGCAGCTTAGGGGTAGCGGAGTCCTACGAGCAGTACTTC
TRBJ1-5	NA	NA	TRBV30	CAWSAPVGVGGLAQHF	TGTGCCTGGAGTGCCCCGGTGGGGGTAGGGGGGTTGGCCCAGCATTTT
TRBJ2-5	TRBD1	NA	TRBV19	CASSAGTGPQETQYF	TGTGCCAGTAGTGCCGGGACAGGGCCCCAAGAGACCCAGTACTTC
TRBJ1-3	TRBD1	NA	TRBV7-3	CASSFGQAGSGNTIYF	TGTGCCAGCAGCTTCGGACAGGCAGGCTCTGGAAACACCATATATTTT
TRBJ2-3	NA	NA	TRBV9	CASNSDSSTDTQYF	TGTGCCAGCAATTCCGATTCTAGCACAGATACGCAGTATTTT
TRBJ2-1	TRBD2	once	TRBV11-2	CASSSLAGAGEQFF	TGTGCCAGCAGCTCTTTAGCGGGAGCTGGTGAGCAGTTCTTC
TRBJ2-7	TRBD2	NA	TRBV2	CASSTGLAGAYEQYF	TGTGCCAGCAGCACCGGACTAGCGGGGGCCTACGAGCAGTACTTC
TRBJ1-5	TRBD1	few	TRBV2	CASRKTGGAGNQPQHF	TGTGCCAGCAGAAAGACAGGGGGCGCCGGCAATCAGCCCCAGCATTTT
TRBJ2-2	TRBD1	NA	TRBV5-1	CASSPGQGAHGELFF	TGCGCCAGCAGCCCTGGACAGGGGGCCCACGGGGAGCTGTTTTTT
TRBJ2-2	NA	NA	TRBV7-6	CASSLAYGKGSTGELFF	TGTGCCAGCAGCTTAGCGTATGGAAAGGGCTCCACCGGGGAGCTGTTTTTT
TRBJ2-3	TRBD2	NA	TRBV5-1	CASISGLAVSTDTQYF	TGCGCCAGCATTTCAGGACTAGCGGTGAGCACAGATACGCAGTATTTT
TRBJ2-2	TRBD2	NA	TRBV5-4	CASSLGVTSGSTGELFF	TGTGCCAGCAGCTTGGGTGTGACTAGCGGAAGCACCGGGGAGCTGTTTTTT
TRBJ1-5	NA	NA	TRBV6-6	CASSGQHNQPQHF	TGTGCCAGCAGTGGACAGCACAATCAGCCCCAGCATTTT
TRBJ2-2	TRBD2	NA	TRBV7-9	CASRTPGGGELFF	TGTGCCAGCAGGACCCCGGGGGGCGGGGAGCTGTTTTTT
TRBJ2-5	TRBD2	few	TRBV7-9	CASSLAALAGETQYF	TGTGCCAGCAGCTTAGCTGCACTAGCGGGAGAGACCCAGTACTTC
TRBJ2-7	TRBD2	NA	TRBV30	CAWSPRTSGRAGDEQYF	TGTGCCTGGAGTCCACGGACTAGCGGGAGGGCCGGAGACGAGCAGTACTTC
TRBJ2-7	TRBD2	NA	TRBV5-6	CASSPRLAGVEQYF	TGTGCCAGCAGCCCCCGACTAGCGGGAGTCGAGCAGTACTTC
TRBJ2-2	TRBD1	NA	TRBV19	CASRLQGLAGELFF	TGTGCCAGTAGATTACAGGGGTTGGCCGGGGAGCTGTTTTTT
TRBJ1-2	NA	NA	TRBV9	CASSVDTSRGDYGYTF	TGTGCCAGCAGCGTAGATACCAGCAGGGGTGACTATGGCTACACCTTC
TRBJ2-3	NA	NA	TRBV2	CASTTAGYLSLSTDTQYF	TGTGCCAGCACTACGGCTGGGTATCTAAGCCTTAGCACAGATACGCAGTATTTT
TRBJ2-3	NA	NA	TRBV28	CASSSRGRDTDTQYF	TGTGCCAGCAGTTCCAGGGGAAGGGATACAGATACGCAGTATTTT
TRBJ1-1	NA	NA	TRBV19	CASSVEEGTEAFF	TGTGCCAGTAGTGTTGAGGAAGGCACTGAAGCTTTCTTT
TRBJ2-2	NA	once	TRBV7-9	CASSSAPGIDTGELFF	TGTGCCAGCAGCTCCGCGCCCGGGATCGACACCGGGGAGCTGTTTTTT
TRBJ2-1	NA	NA	TRBV29-1	CSVSGHRSEQFF	TGCAGCGTCTCTGGGCATCGGAGTGAGCAGTTCTTC
TRBJ1-5	TRBD1	NA	TRBV27	CASKQGAGQPQHF	TGTGCCAGCAAACAGGGGGCCGGGCAGCCCCAGCATTTT
TRBJ2-1	NA	NA	TRBV7-9	CASSSGAYNEQFF	TGTGCCAGCAGCTCCGGGGCCTACAATGAGCAGTTCTTC
TRBJ1-5	NA	few	TRBV15	CATSSNYRGNQPQHF	TGTGCCACCAGCAGTAACTACAGGGGCAATCAGCCCCAGCATTTT
TRBJ2-3	NA	NA	TRBV5-1	CASSYTPREDTQYF	TGCGCCAGCAGCTATACCCCGCGGGAAGATACGCAGTATTTT
TRBJ2-1	NA	NA	TRBV13	CASSHNEQFF	TGTGCCAGCAGCCACAATGAGCAGTTCTTC
TRBJ1-5	TRBD1	NA	TRBV7-2	CASSLTGPSNQPQHF	TGTGCCAGCAGCTTGACAGGGCCAAGCAATCAGCCCCAGCATTTT
TRBJ2-1	NA	NA	TRBV4-2	CASSQGPSDNEQFF	TGTGCCAGCAGCCAAGGGCCTTCCGACAATGAGCAGTTCTTC
TRBJ2-3	NA	NA	TRBV4-2	CASSQSLGTDTQYF	TGTGCCAGCAGCCAATCTCTCGGCACAGATACGCAGTATTTT
TRBJ2-7	NA	few	TRBV27	CASSPYGGYEQYF	TGTGCCAGCAGCCCCTATGGGGGCTACGAGCAGTACTTC
TRBJ2-7	NA	NA	TRBV11-2	CATKGTRYEQYF	TGTGCCACCAAAGGAACGCGCTACGAGCAGTACTTC